One sample yielded the 14 T cell receptor beta chains listed below, sequenced in a study of blood T cell repertoires in COVID-19. TCRdb's table, derived via immunoSEQ multiplex PCR, lists solely in-frame clones and lacks some. The sample lists 140,000 to 150,000 clones, approximately 83% occurring once. Sequences were obtained from peripheral blood. The receptors shown here come from an older woman with COVID-19, enrolled during active disease.

V and J are TRBV7-2 and TRBJ1-5; possibly TRBD1 for D (5 bases). V dropped 1 base and J dropped 11 bases, with 15 bases sitting between them. Germline V gives CDR1 SGHTA, CDR2 FQGNSA. The CDR3 consists of 14 residues. The CDR3 region has the DNA TGTGCCAGCAGCTTAGGTGACAGACCCGAGGCCCAGCATTTT. Its protein is CASSLGDRPEAQHF.

V and J are TRBV21-1 and TRBJ1-2; the DNA was not compared with TRBD1, the D call given in the table. TRBV21-1 is assigned pseudogene status. CDR3 size: 14 residues. In DNA form, the CDR3 reads TGTGCCAGCAGCAAACTAGGACAGAGCTATGGCTACACCTTC. Translating it yields CASSKLGQSYGYTF.

This clone appeared a few times. CDR3 amino acids: CASSRRGFYEQYF. CDR3 sequence (DNA): TGTGCCAGCAGCCGGAGGGGATTCTACGAGCAGTACTTC. The chain uses TRBV14 and TRBJ2-7, with D tentatively TRBD2 (6 bases). CDR1 and CDR2 (germline): SGHDN, FVKESK. V lost 4 bases, J lost 3 bases, and 10 bases lay in between. The CDR3 is made up of 13 amino acids.

The genes are TRBV19 and TRBJ1-1; D not certain. This CDR3 has 15 residues. From germline, CDR1 is LNHDA and CDR2 SQIVND (reference sequence). V lost 5 bases and J 6 bases, leaving 19 bases between the germline ends. CDR3 loop: CASSPPFGREAEAFF. DNA for the CDR3: TGTGCCAGTAGTCCCCCTTTTGGAAGGGAGGCTGAAGCTTTCTTT.

The chain's CDR3 is CASSRDIFRDRNTEAFF. CDR3 bases: TGTGCCAGTAGCCGGGACATATTTCGGGACAGGAACACTGAAGCTTTCTTT. This chain uses TRBV19 with TRBJ1-1, with TRBD1 matching 7 bases. V shed 6 bases and J 1 base; nucleotides not matched to a gene: 14. Germline V gene data show CDR1 as LNHDA and CDR2 as SQIVND (reference sequence). CDR3 length: 17 amino acids.

The rearrangement links TRBV6-4 to TRBJ2-3, with 16 bases that match TRBD2. J lost 0 bases, V lost 7 bases, and 13 bases had no gene match. In germline, CDR1 is MRHNA, CDR2 SNTAGT. The CDR3 runs to 20 residues. The CDR3: CASNLTGTSGGENSTDTQYF. Here the CDR3 DNA reads TGTGCCAGCAATCTCACCGGGACTAGCGGGGGGGAAAATAGCACAGATACGCAGTATTTT.

The chain recombines TRBV18 with TRBJ2-2; 8 bases are shared with TRBD1. The V gene's germline CDR1 is KGHSH and CDR2 LQKENI. The CDR3 is 17 residues long. J was trimmed by 5 bases and V by 5 bases; bases with no gene match: 13. The CDR3 here is CASSAAPQGARTGELFF. The CDR3 DNA is TGTGCCAGCTCAGCGGCCCCTCAGGGGGCGAGGACCGGGGAGCTGTTTTTT. Using reference TRBV18 and TRBJ2-2 for the parts outside the CDR3, the full variable domain is NAGVMQNPRHLVRRRGQEARLRCSPMKGHSHVYWYRQLPEEGLKFMVYLQKENIIDESGMPKERFSAEFPKEGPSILRIQQVVRGDSAAYFCASSAAPQGARTGELFFGEGSRLTVL.

This sequence joins TRBV30 and TRBJ1-1; 8 bases line up with TRBD1. CDR3 length: 15 residues. Per germline, CDR1 GTSNPN and CDR2 SVGIG (reference sequence). Losses at the gene ends were 4 bases for V and 4 bases for J; bases not matched to a gene: 11. The CDR3 is CAWMPPRDRITEAFF. Written as DNA, the CDR3 is TGTGCCTGGATGCCTCCCCGGGACAGGATCACTGAAGCTTTCTTT.

The chain recombines TRBV5-1 with TRBJ2-2; 8 bases match TRBD1. The CDR3 is 15 residues long. Germline V gene lookup returns CDR1 SGHRS and CDR2 YFSETQ. The junction had 3 bases not matched to a gene; V was cut back by 1 base and J by 4 bases. The CDR3 protein is CASSLQGASTGELFF. CDR3 sequence (DNA): TGCGCCAGCAGCTTGCAGGGGGCGAGCACCGGGGAGCTGTTTTTT.

CDR3 sequence (DNA): TGCGCCAGCAGCTTGGATGGAAGGGGGTATTCACCCCTCCACTTT. Its translation: CASSLDGRGYSPLHF. The chain employs TRBV5-1 and TRBJ1-6; maybe TRBD1 (6 bases). From germline, CDR1 is SGHRS and CDR2 YFSETQ. This CDR3 has 15 amino acids. Deletions cut 0 bases from V and 8 bases from J, with 12 bases between. Using reference TRBV5-1 and TRBJ1-6 for the parts outside the CDR3, the full variable domain is KAGVTQTPRYLIKTRGQQVTLSCSPISGHRSVSWYQQTPGQGLQFLFEYFSETQRNKGNFPGRFSGRQFSNSRSEMNVSTLELGDSALYLCASSLDGRGYSPLHFGNGTRLTVT.

The chain recombines TRBV9 with TRBJ2-7; 7 bases fit TRBD1. Germline lookup yields CDR1 SGDLS and CDR2 YYNGEE. Germline trimming cut 0 bases from V and 4 bases from J; bases unmatched to any gene: 7. This CDR3 region has 15 residues. The CDR3 DNA reads as TGTGCCAGCAGCGTAGGTGAGGGGGCCCCGTACGAGCAGTACTTC. Encoded protein: CASSVGEGAPYEQYF.

The chain has TRBV5-1 and TRBJ2-3; 7 bases map to TRBD2. Germline V gives CDR1 SGHRS, CDR2 YFSETQ. V dropped 0 bases and J dropped 3; count of bases not matched to a gene: 10. The CDR3 consists of 17 residues. CDR3 residues: CASSLVHSGLGTDTQYF. The DNA of the CDR3 is TGCGCCAGCAGCTTGGTCCATAGCGGGTTAGGGACAGATACGCAGTATTTT.

The chain carries TRBV11-2 and TRBJ1-1; 7 bases fit TRBD1. The V segment lost 6 bases and the J segment 0 bases; nucleotides outside the gene matches: 10. Germline CDR1 and CDR2: SGHAT and FQNNGV. This CDR3 contains 16 residues. CDR3 coding DNA: TGTGCCAGCAGTCGAGAGGGGGCGCCTATGAACACTGAAGCTTTCTTT. It yields the protein CASSREGAPMNTEAFF. Using reference TRBV11-2 and TRBJ1-1 for the parts outside the CDR3, the full variable domain is EAGVAQSPRYKIIEKRQSVAFWCNPISGHATLYWYQQILGQGPKLLIQFQNNGVVDDSQLPKDRFSAERLKGVDSTLKIQPAKLEDSAVYLCASSREGAPMNTEAFFGQGTRLTVV.

This clone appeared a single time. The chain joins TRBV10-3 to TRBJ1-1, with D perhaps TRBD1 (6 bases). V was trimmed by 0 bases and J by 7 bases, leaving 12 bases between them. There are 14 residues in the CDR3. The germline gives CDR1 ENHRY, CDR2 SYGVKD. The CDR3 DNA reads as TGTGCCATCAGTGAGTCGAGGGGGTATGATGAAGCTTTCTTT. This sequence encodes CAISESRGYDEAFF.